One sample yielded the 20 T cell receptor beta chains listed below, sequenced in a study of T cells in Graves' hyperthyroidism and ophthalmopathy. Researchers amplified the TCR beta CDR3 regions from RNA transcripts. The HTBI primer set served for first-round RT-PCR of the TCR CDR3. TCRdb fed the multiplex PCR reads into MiXCR, producing one record per CDR3 protein. The repertoire holds over 650,000 distinct CDR3 sequences, roughly 46% seen once, with roughly 6.5% in the top ten. The specimen was peripheral blood or thyroid tissue (not recorded which). These receptors originate from an adult man with Graves' disease, either hyperthyroidism or ophthalmopathy (not recorded which).

This clonotype was picked up one time. At one end, the junction sequence differs from germline, possibly due to a read error. The J gene is TRBJ1-6, the V gene TRBV10-2, with a weak D call TRBD1 (6 bases). Germline CDR1 and CDR2: WSHSY and SAAADI. This CDR3 comprises 14 residues. The CDR3 is CVSSQGLEGSPLHF. CDR3 nucleotides: TGCGTCAGCTCCCAGGGGTTAGAGGGTTCACCCCTCCACTTT.

The chain is built from TRBV12-3 or TRBV12-4 and TRBJ1-1; 8 bases match TRBD1. V shed 5 bases and J 5 bases; nucleotides not matched to a gene: 7. The CDR3 contains 14 residues. CDR3 sequence: CASSRITGGTEAFF. In nucleotides, the CDR3 is TGTGCCAGCAGTCGAATCACAGGGGGTACTGAAGCTTTCTTT.

V is TRBV24-1 and J is TRBJ2-1, with D uncertain. Germline V gene data show CDR1 as KGHDR and CDR2 as SFDVKD. With 6 bases removed from V and 10 bases from J, the gap between germline ends came to 15 bases. The CDR3 consists of 13 residues. CDR3 protein: CATSSPPTREQFF. CDR3 in DNA: TGTGCCACCAGTTCCCCCCCCACAAGGGAGCAGTTCTTC.

This clonotype was observed at least ten times. The chain recombines TRBV6-5 with TRBJ1-2, with D tentatively TRBD1 (5 bases). The germline V and J ends were trimmed by 8 bases and 4 bases, with 14 bases remaining between them. CDR1 is MNHEY, CDR2 SVGAGI, per germline. The CDR3 loop spans 13 amino acids. CDR3 region: CASGIAGSYGYTF. CDR3 nucleotides: TGTGCCAGCGGGATAGCAGGGAGCTATGGCTACACCTTC.

V usage is TRBV7-9 and J usage is TRBJ2-2, with 7 bases lining up with TRBD1. The CDR3 covers 15 residues. Losses at the gene ends were 4 bases for V and 2 bases for J; bases not matched to a gene: 4. Germline lookup yields CDR1 SEHNR and CDR2 FQNEAQ (reference sequence). The CDR3 loop reads CASSYGQDNTGELFF. DNA for the CDR3: TGTGCCAGCAGCTACGGACAGGACAACACCGGGGAGCTGTTTTTT.

V gene TRBV6-5 combines with J gene TRBJ2-7; tentatively, D is TRBD1 or TRBD2 (7 bases each). Germline V lookup: CDR1 MNHEY, CDR2 SVGAGI. The CDR3 totals 15 residues. V dropped 9 bases and J dropped 3 bases, with 21 bases sitting between them. The CDR3 region has the DNA TGTGCCAGTAAAACGGGGGAGGGGGCTTTCTACGAGCAGTACTTC. Translation: CASKTGEGAFYEQYF.

The CDR3 coding sequence is TGTGCCAGCAGCCAAGTAGCGGGAATGGTCGGGGAGCTGTTTTTT. Its translation is CASSQVAGMVGELFF. The rearrangement links TRBV14 to TRBJ2-2; the match to TRBD2 covers 8 bases. The J segment lost 7 bases and the V segment lost 1 base, leaving 5 bases of the junction unmatched. Germline CDR1 is SGHDN and CDR2 is FVKESK. The CDR3 sequence is 15 residues long.

This clonotype was picked up many times. V gene TRBV15 combines with J gene TRBJ1-2; no clear D. V lost 0 bases and J lost 8, with 10 bases in between. The germline CDR1 and CDR2 sequences are LNHNV and YYDKDF (reference sequence). There are 13 residues in the CDR3. The CDR3 sequence: CATSRDRSHGYTF. In nucleotides, the CDR3 is TGTGCCACCAGCAGAGATAGGAGTCACGGCTACACCTTC.

The chain combines TRBV24-1 with TRBJ1-2; D may be TRBD1 (5 bases). Trimming removed 4 bases from V and 3 bases from J, with 17 bases in between. The CDR3 runs 16 residues. Per germline, CDR1 KGHDR and CDR2 SFDVKD. The CDR3 region is CATSETRTRPHYGYTF. The DNA for the CDR3 is TGTGCCACCAGTGAGACCCGGACAAGGCCCCACTATGGCTACACCTTC.

J is TRBJ2-7 and V is TRBV20-1; D gene ambiguous. Germline V gives CDR1 DFQATT, CDR2 SNEGSKA (reference sequence). The ends were cut back, 0 bases at V and 6 bases at J, with 15 bases in the middle. The CDR3 runs to 14 residues. Written as DNA, the CDR3 is TGCAGTGCTAGAGATCCAAGTTCAGGTGGCGAGCAGTACTTC. Residues: CSARDPSSGGEQYF.

This clonotype showed up just a few times. The gene calls are TRBV11-2 and TRBJ2-5; 7 bases fit TRBD2. From germline, CDR1 is SGHAT and CDR2 FQNNGV. V shed 11 bases, J shed 5 bases, and the junction held 5 bases outside the gene matches. The CDR3 spans 11 residues. The CDR3 region is CALAEGETQYF. The CDR3 DNA reads TGTGCCCTAGCGGAGGGGGAGACCCAGTACTTC.

This clonotype has only a few counts. The genes are TRBV20-1 and TRBJ2-7; 8 nucleotides match TRBD2. This CDR3 contains 16 residues. CDR1 and CDR2 from the germline V gene are DFQATT and SNEGSKA (reference sequence). J was trimmed by 5 bases and V by 0 bases; bases with no gene match: 12. In nucleotides, the CDR3 is TGCAGTGCTAGAGACCTTATAGCGGGGACTCGGGACGAGCAGTACTTC. Translated, it gives CSARDLIAGTRDEQYF.

This clonotype was recorded at least ten times. The V and J genes are TRBV2 and TRBJ1-6; 9 nucleotides match TRBD1. The CDR3 covers 14 residues. The germline V gene encodes CDR1 SNHLY and CDR2 FYNNEI. With V trimmed by 4 bases and J by 7 bases, 2 bases remained unmatched. CDR3 bases: TGTGCCAGCAGTGTACAGGGGGCGAATTCACCCCTCCACTTT. It specifies CASSVQGANSPLHF.

The sample holds many counts of this clonotype. The rearrangement links TRBV29-1 to TRBJ2-7; no reliable D call. The CDR3 is made up of 13 amino acids. The germline gives CDR1 SQVTM, CDR2 ANQGSEA. CDR3 sequence reads: CSALERSSYEQYF. In DNA form, the CDR3 reads TGCAGTGCCCTCGAGCGCAGCTCCTACGAGCAGTACTTC.

This sequence joins TRBV11-2 and TRBJ2-2; 8 bases are a match to TRBD2. V shed 5 bases, J shed 6 bases, and the junction held 14 bases outside the gene matches. This CDR3 comprises 17 residues. Germline V gene data show CDR1 as SGHAT and CDR2 as FQNNGV. This chain's CDR3 is CASSRRTSSKGAGELFF. CDR3 bases: TGTGCCAGCAGCCGGAGGACTAGCTCAAAAGGGGCCGGGGAGCTGTTTTTT. Using reference TRBV11-2 and TRBJ2-2 for the parts outside the CDR3, the full variable domain is EAGVAQSPRYKIIEKRQSVAFWCNPISGHATLYWYQQILGQGPKLLIQFQNNGVVDDSQLPKDRFSAERLKGVDSTLKIQPAKLEDSAVYLCASSRRTSSKGAGELFFGEGSRLTVL.

On this clonotype: In this CDR3 the conserved last residue, phenylalanine or tryptophan, is missing, so a read error is likely. The limits of the CDR3 on the DNA are not certain, so only TCRdb's listed CDR3 is given. The gene calls are TRBV19 and TRBJ1-6; TRBD1 was called by the table and not checked on the DNA. Germline V CDR1 and CDR2: LNHDA, SQIVND (reference sequence). The CDR3 region is 8 residues in length, termini included. The CDR3 spells CASSAPTS.

Remarks on this clonotype: A much larger clone is a single base away; this may be a read error. The rearrangement links TRBV10-1 to TRBJ2-7; D perhaps matches TRBD1 (5 bases). This CDR3 contains 14 residues. The germline V gene encodes CDR1 WNHNN and CDR2 SYGVQD (reference sequence). V was cut by 6 bases and J by 2 bases, with 14 bases left in between. The CDR3 protein is CASRVGVSPYEQYF. In DNA, the CDR3 is TGCGCCAGCAGGGTAGGGGTGAGCCCCTACGAGCAGTACTTC.

This clonotype showed up many times. This chain joins TRBV10-2 and TRBJ2-7; TRBD2 is a possible D gene (5 bases). Germline V gene lookup returns CDR1 WSHSY and CDR2 SAAADI. The CDR3 totals 13 residues. V was trimmed by 0 bases and J by 5 bases, leaving 8 bases between them. The CDR3 spells CASSESFGDEQYF. The CDR3 region has the DNA TGCGCCAGCAGTGAGTCGTTCGGGGACGAGCAGTACTTC.

This clonotype was found once. The J gene is TRBJ1-3, the V gene TRBV7-3; D not resolved. The length of the CDR3 is 17 residues. Trimming took 5 bases from V and 1 from J, leaving 18 bases between them. CDR1 and CDR2 (germline): SGHTA, FQGTGA. The CDR3 sequence: CASSQEEFRVSGNTIYF. The CDR3 nucleotides are TGTGCCAGCAGCCAAGAAGAATTTAGAGTTTCTGGAAACACCATATATTTT.

The J gene is TRBJ2-2, the V gene TRBV25-1; a weak D match, TRBD2 (6 bases). Germline CDR1 and CDR2: MGHDK and SYGVNS. There are 13 residues in the CDR3. The CDR3 coding sequence is TGTGCTAGAGTCGGGGGTTGGACCGGGGAGCTGTTTTTT. It specifies CARVGGWTGELFF.